These 23 T cell receptor beta chains originate from one sample sequenced in a study of vaccination effects on CD4 cells after COVID-19. Culturing for 9 to 10 days preceded CD4+ T cell isolation. The infection with SARS-CoV-2 (confirmed by PCR) occurred in this person between March and December 2020. The participants, recipients of two vaccine doses, got either BNT162b2 or mRNA-1273. Some clones are missing from TCRdb's copy, which holds only in-frame ones; the method was immunoSEQ multiplex PCR. Of fewer than 55,000 clones listed, less than 85% were seen once; the top ten hold about 3.8%. The antigens for these receptors are not known. The sample here was CD4+ T cells from PBMCs cultured without peptide, taken after COVID-19 vaccination. All receptors come from a human donor who had a prior SARS-CoV-2 infection.

The gene calls are TRBV6-5 and TRBJ2-1; TRBD2 is a possible D gene (5 bases). Germline lookup yields CDR1 MNHEY and CDR2 SVGAGI. V lost 10 bases and J 0 bases, leaving 16 bases between the germline ends. CDR3 size: 15 residues. CDR3 region: CATLLDPNSYNEQFF. The CDR3 DNA reads TGTGCCACATTACTAGACCCTAACTCCTACAATGAGCAGTTCTTC.

V and J are TRBV7-3 and TRBJ2-3, with 9 bases that match TRBD2. The CDR3 length is 16 residues. CDR1 is SGHTA, CDR2 FQGTGA, per germline. V shed 3 bases and J 5 bases; nucleotides not matched to a gene: 9. In DNA, the CDR3 is TGTGCCAGCAGCTTCCGCGGGGGGGCCTGGGGAGATACGCAGTATTTT. Translated: CASSFRGGAWGDTQYF.

This clone was seen only once. In DNA form, the CDR3 reads TGTGCCAGCACCTCGGACCCCGGGAAGGGGAACACTGAAGCTTTCTTT. Its translation: CASTSDPGKGNTEAFF. The chain carries TRBV6-6 and TRBJ1-1; D is unresolved. The length of the CDR3 is 16 residues. V was pared by 7 bases and J by 1 base, with 19 bases between. Germline V gene data show CDR1 as MNHNY and CDR2 as SVGAGI (reference sequence).

The chain has TRBV3-1 (or the pseudogene TRBV3-2) and TRBJ2-2; D is undetermined. The CDR3 contains 15 residues. In germline, CDR1 is LGHDT, CDR2 YNNKEL (reference sequence). The V and J ends lost 0 bases and 4 bases respectively, with 9 bases between them. Written as DNA, the CDR3 is TGTGCCAGCAGCCAAGATGTCATGGGCACCGGGGAGCTGTTTTTT. Translated, it gives CASSQDVMGTGELFF.

This clone was picked up one time. The rearrangement uses TRBV25-1 and TRBJ2-5, with 15 bases aligning to TRBD2. In germline, CDR1 is MGHDK, CDR2 SYGVNS. J was trimmed by 4 bases and V by 3 bases; bases with no gene match: 0. The CDR3 has 15 amino acids. The chain's CDR3 is CASSEGLAGGETQYF. CDR3 DNA sequence: TGTGCCAGCAGTGAGGGACTAGCGGGAGGAGAGACCCAGTACTTC.

The chain has TRBV19 and TRBJ1-2, with D perhaps matching TRBD1 (5 bases). This CDR3 has 15 amino acids. Trimming removed 3 bases at V and 9 bases at J, with 20 bases between. Germline lookup yields CDR1 LNHDA and CDR2 SQIVND (reference sequence). CDR3 coding DNA: TGTGCCAGTAGTATTTACGGGACTACAAAAGGGAGCTACACCTTC. It yields the protein CASSIYGTTKGSYTF.

This chain uses TRBV6-6 with TRBJ2-1; TRBD2 matches at 7 bases. The trim removed 8 bases at V and 3 bases at J, leaving 4 bases unmatched. CDR3 length: 13 residues. In germline, CDR1 is MNHNY, CDR2 SVGAGI (reference sequence). The CDR3 bases are TGTGCCAGCGGGGGGGTGAGCTACAATGAGCAGTTCTTC. Translated, it gives CASGGVSYNEQFF.

The chain is built from TRBV11-3 and TRBJ2-1; maybe TRBD1 (6 bases). The CDR3 extends over 15 amino acids. Trimming stripped 5 bases from V and 6 bases from J, with 17 bases between. CDR1 SGHNT and CDR2 YENEEA come from the germline V gene. The DNA for the CDR3 is TGTGCCAGCAGCACACCGACAGGATTAGCCAATGAGCAGTTCTTC. Translated: CASSTPTGLANEQFF.

CDR3 amino acids: CASSFFIPISYEQYF. The CDR3 region has the DNA TGTGCCAGCAGCTTTTTTATTCCGATATCCTACGAGCAGTACTTC. The chain employs TRBV12-1 and TRBJ2-7. TRBV12-1 counts as a pseudogene. This CDR3 spans 15 amino acids.

The V and J genes are TRBV7-2 and TRBJ2-1; weak D call: TRBD2 (6 bases). Trimming removed 3 bases from V and 8 bases from J, with 14 bases in between. CDR3 length: 14 residues. Germline V gene data show CDR1 as SGHTA and CDR2 as FQGNSA. In DNA, the CDR3 is TGTGCCAGCAGCTTTGGGAGGCAGGGCTATGAGCAGTTCTTC. Protein product: CASSFGRQGYEQFF.

This chain links TRBV15 with TRBJ2-7; D is uncertain. CDR3 size: 15 residues. CDR1 and CDR2 (germline): LNHNV, YYDKDF (reference sequence). V lost 4 bases to trimming and J lost 1 base, with 14 bases between them. In nucleotides, the CDR3 is TGTGCCACCAGCAACCCAGGTATTTTTTCCTACGAGCAGTACTTC. Translated, it gives CATSNPGIFSYEQYF.

As for this clone: A junction boundary mismatches the germline segment, possibly from a read error. The chain recombines TRBV7-7 with TRBJ2-7; 9 bases are shared with TRBD1. The germline V gene has CDR1 SSHAT and CDR2 FNYEAQ (reference sequence). This CDR3 is built from 19 residues. DNA for the CDR3: TGTGCTAGCAGCCTTCGGCGGGACAGGGTCAATTTCTGGCCCTACGAGCAGTACTTC. Translation gives CASSLRRDRVNFWPYEQYF.

The gene calls are TRBV24-1 and TRBJ2-3, with TRBD2 as a possible D gene (6 bases). CDR1 and CDR2 (germline): KGHDR, SFDVKD. Trimming took 4 bases from V and 1 from J, leaving 14 bases between them. The CDR3 runs to 16 residues. The DNA of the CDR3 is TGTGCCACCAGTGAATCGCGGGGCAGCGGCACAGATACGCAGTATTTT. Translated: CATSESRGSGTDTQYF.

The chain couples TRBV2 to TRBJ1-2; TRBD1 aligns across 7 bases. Germline loops: CDR1 SNHLY, CDR2 FYNNEI. This CDR3 has 13 residues. V lost 6 bases and J lost 7; bases outside the gene matches: 8. The DNA of the CDR3 is TGTGCCAGCAGCCTAGGGACAGAAGTTGGCTACACCTTC. It specifies CASSLGTEVGYTF.

This chain connects TRBV29-1 to TRBJ2-1; 14 bases fit TRBD2. The CDR3 contains 15 residues. CDR1 is SQVTM, CDR2 ANQGSEA, per germline. With V trimmed by 7 bases and J by 10 bases, 12 bases remained unmatched. Here the CDR3 DNA reads TGCAGCGGCAAGGGACTAGCGGGAGTGTCTGGCGAGCAGTTCTTC. Its protein product is CSGKGLAGVSGEQFF.

In DNA, the CDR3 is TGTGCCAGTAGCCAACCCGGGCCACTCGGGACCCAGTACTTC. Translated: CASSQPGPLGTQYF. V is TRBV19 and J is TRBJ2-5; D not resolved. Germline values: CDR1 LNHDA, CDR2 SQIVND (reference sequence). Trimming removed 6 bases at V and 7 bases at J, with 18 bases between. This CDR3 region has 14 residues.

The chain combines TRBV9 with TRBJ1-1; no reliable D call. This CDR3 contains 14 residues. Germline CDR1 and CDR2: SGDLS and YYNGEE. With 2 bases removed from V and 2 bases from J, the gap between germline ends came to 10 bases. The CDR3 region has the DNA TGTGCCAGCAGCGTTGAGGGCCTCAACACTGAAGCTTTCTTT. Amino acid sequence: CASSVEGLNTEAFF.

This clone was counted a few times. The chain carries TRBV7-6 and TRBJ1-2, with D possibly matching TRBD1 (5 bases). Trimming left V 5 bases short and J 8 bases short, with 18 bases between. CDR3 size: 14 residues. CDR1 and CDR2 from the germline V gene are SGHVS and FNYEAQ. This chain's CDR3 is CASSLRTREGGYTF. CDR3 sequence (DNA): TGTGCCAGCAGCCTCCGGACAAGGGAGGGCGGCTACACCTTC.

This chain uses TRBV6-5 with TRBJ2-2; possible D gene TRBD1, 5 bases. This CDR3 region has 15 residues. Trimming stripped 0 bases from V and 6 bases from J, with 11 bases between. The V gene's germline CDR1 is MNHEY and CDR2 SVGAGI. The CDR3 is CASSYSWGASGELFF. The DNA for the CDR3 is TGTGCCAGCAGTTACTCGTGGGGCGCGTCCGGGGAGCTGTTTTTT.

This clone was recorded only once. The chain carries TRBV12-3 or TRBV12-4 and TRBJ1-3; D is ambiguous. This CDR3 spans 11 amino acids. V was shortened by 2 bases and J by 10 bases, with 6 bases between the two germline ends. The CDR3 spells CASSLFGTIYF. CDR3 sequence (DNA): TGTGCCAGCAGTTTATTCGGGACCATATATTTT.

Written as DNA, the CDR3 is TGTGCCAGCAGCTGGACGGGGCCCGGGGAGCTGTTTTTT. It encodes CASSWTGPGELFF. This chain connects TRBV5-8 to TRBJ2-2, with D tentatively TRBD1 or TRBD2 (5 bases each). CDR1 is SGHTS, CDR2 YDEGEE, per germline. There are 13 residues in the CDR3. V lost 3 bases and J 6 bases, leaving 9 bases between the germline ends.

The V and J genes are TRBV2 and TRBJ1-5; 9 bases line up with TRBD1. With V trimmed by 5 bases and J by 7 bases, 6 bases remained unmatched. Germline loops: CDR1 SNHLY, CDR2 FYNNEI. This CDR3 contains 14 residues. CDR3 bases: TGTGCCAGCAGTCGAGACAGGGGGGGACAGCCCCAGCATTTT. Residues: CASSRDRGGQPQHF.

This chain connects TRBV11-2 to TRBJ2-7; D unclear. Germline V lookup: CDR1 SGHAT, CDR2 FQNNGV. The CDR3 is 15 residues long. Deletions cut 3 bases from V and 3 bases from J, with 15 bases between. In nucleotides, the CDR3 is TGTGCCAGCAGCTTGTTTTTTTCAGAAGACTACGAGCAGTACTTC. It translates to CASSLFFSEDYEQYF.